This T cell receptor beta chain was recovered during a study of blood T cell repertoires in COVID-19. Overall study: Acute and convalescent COVID-19 specimens originated in the United States, Italy and Spain. In each case, the material was cDNA or gDNA derived from T cells, B-cell-depleted T cells, or PBMCs.

Germline CDR1 and CDR2: SGHTA and FQGNSA. V trimming: 2 bases; J trimming: 4 bases; junction bases outside the gene matches: 9. The CDR3 is 16 residues long. In the original analysis: Amplification of reference gene primers provided the estimated nucleated cell counts. The table came from immunoSEQ multiplex PCR; TCRdb's copy has only in-frame clones and leaves some out. V, J and clone size are those of that table, while D and trimming were read from the DNA. The sample consists of approximately 200,000 clones, 86% of them appearing once. This receptor was identified in a woman between 25 and 40 years old with active or convalescent COVID-19. The V call is TRBV7-2, the J call TRBJ2-7, with TRBD2 matching over 9 bases. Sequenced input: peripheral blood. CDR3 sequence (DNA): TGTGCCAGCAGCTTATTAAGTAGCGGGGGCCTTTACGAGCAGTACTTC. Translating gives CASSLLSSGGLYEQYF. The whole variable domain, remainder taken from reference TRBV7-2 and TRBJ2-7, is GAGVSQSPSNKVTEKGKDVELRCDPISGHTALYWYRQSLGQGLEFLIYFQGNSAPDKSGLPSDRFSAERTGGSVSTLTIQRTQQEDSAVYLCASSLLSSGGLYEQYFGPGTRLTVT.